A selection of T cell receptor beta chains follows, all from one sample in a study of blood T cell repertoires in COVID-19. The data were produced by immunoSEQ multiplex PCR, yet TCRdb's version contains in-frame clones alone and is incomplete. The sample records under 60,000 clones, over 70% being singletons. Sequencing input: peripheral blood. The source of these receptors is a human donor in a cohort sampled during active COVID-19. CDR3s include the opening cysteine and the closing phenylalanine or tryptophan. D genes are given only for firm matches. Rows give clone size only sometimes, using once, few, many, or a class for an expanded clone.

cdr3_aa: CASSEGTSVADTQYF
cdr3_nt: TGTGCCAGCAGTGAAGGGACTAGCGTCGCAGATACGCAGTATTTT
j_call: TRBJ2-3
d_call: TRBD2
clone_size: -
v_call: TRBV2

cdr3_aa: CASSPTGTGGAEQYF
cdr3_nt: TGTGCCAGCAGCCCCACCGGGACAGGGGGCGCGGAGCAGTACTTC
j_call: TRBJ2-7
d_call: TRBD1
clone_size: -
v_call: TRBV7-3

cdr3_aa: CASTSTSNQPQHF
cdr3_nt: TGTGCCAGCACAAGCACCAGCAATCAGCCCCAGCATTTT
j_call: TRBJ1-5
d_call: -
clone_size: -
v_call: TRBV2

cdr3_aa: CASSEGQTYEQYF
cdr3_nt: TGTGCCAGCAGCGAGGGACAGACCTACGAGCAGTACTTC
j_call: TRBJ2-7
d_call: TRBD1
clone_size: once
v_call: TRBV2

cdr3_aa: CASSQGWTGVSNQPQHF
cdr3_nt: TGTGCCAGCAGCCAAGGGTGGACAGGGGTTAGCAATCAGCCCCAGCATTTT
j_call: TRBJ1-5
d_call: TRBD1
clone_size: -
v_call: TRBV3-1/TRBV3-2

cdr3_aa: CASSSSTASYEQYF
cdr3_nt: TGTGCCAGCAGCTCATCGACAGCCTCCTACGAGCAGTACTTC
j_call: TRBJ2-7
d_call: -
clone_size: -
v_call: TRBV7-9

cdr3_aa: CAWRRKLYSPLHF
cdr3_nt: TGTGCCTGGAGGAGGAAGCTTTATTCACCCCTCCACTTT
j_call: TRBJ1-6
d_call: -
clone_size: few
v_call: TRBV30

cdr3_aa: CASRLQGAANEKLFF
cdr3_nt: TGTGCCAGCAGATTACAGGGGGCTGCTAATGAAAAACTGTTTTTT
j_call: TRBJ1-4
d_call: TRBD1
clone_size: -
v_call: TRBV27

cdr3_aa: CASSVATGVAQKLFF
cdr3_nt: TGTGCCAGCAGCGTAGCTACAGGGGTGGCCCAAAAACTGTTTTTT
j_call: TRBJ1-4
d_call: TRBD1
clone_size: -
v_call: TRBV9

cdr3_aa: CASSYSTGREQYF
cdr3_nt: TGTGCCAGCAGTTACTCGACAGGGCGCGAGCAGTACTTC
j_call: TRBJ2-7
d_call: TRBD1
clone_size: -
v_call: TRBV6-5

cdr3_aa: CASSSKGVSSYEQYF
cdr3_nt: TGTGCCAGCAGCTCCAAAGGGGTAAGCTCCTACGAGCAGTACTTC
j_call: TRBJ2-7
d_call: -
clone_size: -
v_call: TRBV27

cdr3_aa: CASRGGAGWADTQYF
cdr3_nt: TGTGCCAGCAGGGGGGGAGCGGGGTGGGCAGATACGCAGTATTTT
j_call: TRBJ2-3
d_call: TRBD2
clone_size: -
v_call: TRBV6-5

cdr3_aa: CASSDPDWGLSYEQYF
cdr3_nt: TGTGCCAGCAGTGACCCCGACTGGGGGCTCTCCTACGAGCAGTACTTC
j_call: TRBJ2-7
d_call: -
clone_size: -
v_call: TRBV6-1

cdr3_aa: CASSQDSSGGGLWRF
cdr3_nt: TGTGCCAGCAGCCAAGATTCTAGCGGGGGGGGCCTCTGGCGGTTC
j_call: TRBJ2-7
d_call: TRBD2
clone_size: -
v_call: TRBV3-1/TRBV3-2

cdr3_aa: CSAEGAGELFF
cdr3_nt: TGCAGTGCTGAGGGTGCCGGGGAGCTGTTTTTT
j_call: TRBJ2-2
d_call: -
clone_size: -
v_call: TRBV20-1

cdr3_aa: CASSYGGEETQYF
cdr3_nt: TGCGCCAGCAGCTATGGGGGGGAAGAGACCCAGTACTTC
j_call: TRBJ2-5
d_call: TRBD2
clone_size: once
v_call: TRBV5-1

cdr3_aa: CASSFSPSGGATGELFF
cdr3_nt: TGCGCCAGCAGCTTTAGCCCCAGCGGGGGTGCCACCGGGGAGCTGTTTTTT
j_call: TRBJ2-2
d_call: TRBD2
clone_size: -
v_call: TRBV5-1

cdr3_aa: CASSRGGQWGKPQHF
cdr3_nt: TGTGCCAGCAGCAGAGGGGGACAGTGGGGCAAGCCCCAGCATTTT
j_call: TRBJ1-5
d_call: TRBD1
clone_size: -
v_call: TRBV6-6

cdr3_aa: CATSDFNQRGYTF
cdr3_nt: TGTGCCACCAGTGACTTCAACCAGAGGGGCTACACCTTC
j_call: TRBJ1-2
d_call: -
clone_size: once
v_call: TRBV24-1

cdr3_aa: CASSLSPPFGNTGELFF
cdr3_nt: TGTGCCAGCAGCTTATCCCCCCCTTTCGGGAACACCGGGGAGCTGTTTTTT
j_call: TRBJ2-2
d_call: -
clone_size: -
v_call: TRBV11-3

cdr3_aa: CASSSDWGEVDEQFF
cdr3_nt: TGTGCCAGCAGCTCTGACTGGGGGGAGGTGGATGAGCAGTTCTTC
j_call: TRBJ2-1
d_call: -
clone_size: -
v_call: TRBV7-9

cdr3_aa: CASKGGLARTDTQYF
cdr3_nt: TGTGCCAGCAAAGGGGGACTAGCTCGGACAGATACGCAGTATTTT
j_call: TRBJ2-3
d_call: TRBD2
clone_size: few
v_call: TRBV2

cdr3_aa: CASSTRLTGPIKPNTGELFF
cdr3_nt: TGTGCCAGCTCAACACGCCTGACAGGTCCTATCAAACCCAACACCGGGGAGCTGTTTTTT
j_call: TRBJ2-2
d_call: -
clone_size: -
v_call: TRBV18

cdr3_aa: CASSLGGSGANVLTF
cdr3_nt: TGCGCCAGCAGCTTGGGCGGTTCCGGGGCCAACGTCCTGACTTTC
j_call: TRBJ2-6
d_call: -
clone_size: -
v_call: TRBV5-1

cdr3_aa: CASSIRRGNQPQHF
cdr3_nt: TGTGCCAGTAGTATAAGGAGGGGCAATCAGCCCCAGCATTTT
j_call: TRBJ1-5
d_call: -
clone_size: once
v_call: TRBV19

cdr3_aa: CASSILRPGQGGNEKLFF
cdr3_nt: TGTGCCAGCAGTATCCTACGTCCCGGACAGGGGGGTAATGAAAAACTGTTTTTT
j_call: TRBJ1-4
d_call: TRBD1
clone_size: -
v_call: TRBV27

cdr3_aa: CASGLTGVGGELFF
cdr3_nt: TGTGCCAGCGGCTTGACCGGGGTTGGCGGGGAGCTGTTTTTT
j_call: TRBJ2-2
d_call: -
clone_size: -
v_call: TRBV6-5

cdr3_aa: CASTRGQGTDTQYF
cdr3_nt: TGCGCCAGCACCAGGGGGCAGGGCACAGATACGCAGTATTTT
j_call: TRBJ2-3
d_call: TRBD1
clone_size: -
v_call: TRBV5-1

cdr3_aa: CASRTQGGNQPQHF
cdr3_nt: TGTGCCAGCAGGACACAGGGAGGCAATCAGCCCCAGCATTTT
j_call: TRBJ1-5
d_call: -
clone_size: -
v_call: TRBV6-5

cdr3_aa: CASSQDWDRSNNEQFF
cdr3_nt: TGTGCCAGCAGCCAAGATTGGGACAGGAGTAACAATGAGCAGTTCTTC
j_call: TRBJ2-1
d_call: TRBD1
clone_size: -
v_call: TRBV4-2

cdr3_aa: CATGQTPDTQYF
cdr3_nt: TGTGCCACGGGACAGACCCCAGATACGCAGTATTTT
j_call: TRBJ2-3
d_call: TRBD1
clone_size: -
v_call: TRBV3-1/TRBV3-2

cdr3_aa: CASSEGAAENTEAFF
cdr3_nt: TGTGCCAGCAGTGAGGGGGCGGCGGAGAACACTGAAGCTTTCTTT
j_call: TRBJ1-1
d_call: -
clone_size: -
v_call: TRBV6-1

cdr3_aa: CASSSTWTGPSSGANVLTF
cdr3_nt: TGTGCCAGTAGTAGCACCTGGACAGGACCCAGCTCTGGGGCCAACGTCCTGACTTTC
j_call: TRBJ2-6
d_call: TRBD1
clone_size: -
v_call: TRBV19

cdr3_aa: CSASAPGEQYF
cdr3_nt: TGCAGTGCTAGCGCTCCGGGTGAGCAGTACTTC
j_call: TRBJ2-7
d_call: -
clone_size: -
v_call: TRBV20-1

cdr3_aa: CASGASGGYNEKLFF
cdr3_nt: TGTGCCAGTGGGGCATCAGGGGGGTATAATGAAAAACTGTTTTTT
j_call: TRBJ1-4
d_call: TRBD1
clone_size: -
v_call: TRBV19

cdr3_aa: CASSLADTGELFF
cdr3_nt: TGTGCCAGCAGCTTGGCGGACACCGGGGAGCTGTTTTTT
j_call: TRBJ2-2
d_call: -
clone_size: -
v_call: TRBV5-5

cdr3_aa: CASSVGTSGGSYEQYF
cdr3_nt: TGTGCCAGCAGCGTGGGGACTAGCGGGGGATCCTACGAGCAGTACTTC
j_call: TRBJ2-7
d_call: TRBD2
clone_size: -
v_call: TRBV9

cdr3_aa: CASSLGQGAFGNTIYF
cdr3_nt: TGTGCCAGCAGCTTGGGACAGGGGGCTTTTGGAAACACCATATATTTT
j_call: TRBJ1-3
d_call: TRBD1
clone_size: once
v_call: TRBV7-8

cdr3_aa: CASSQGLVEKLFF
cdr3_nt: TGTGCCAGCAGTCAGGGTCTAGTCGAAAAACTGTTTTTT
j_call: TRBJ1-4
d_call: -
clone_size: -
v_call: TRBV28

cdr3_aa: CASSLGTGSTDTQYF
cdr3_nt: TGTGCCAGCAGCCTAGGGACAGGGAGCACAGATACGCAGTATTTT
j_call: TRBJ2-3
d_call: TRBD1
clone_size: -
v_call: TRBV4-2

cdr3_aa: CASSVATGRVGETQYF
cdr3_nt: TGTGCCAGCAGCGTAGCTACTGGCAGGGTGGGAGAGACCCAGTACTTC
j_call: TRBJ2-5
d_call: -
clone_size: once
v_call: TRBV9

cdr3_aa: CASGWDNGNTIYF
cdr3_nt: TGTGCTAGTGGTTGGGACAACGGAAACACCATATATTTT
j_call: TRBJ1-3
d_call: -
clone_size: -
v_call: TRBV12-5

cdr3_aa: CASRRQLLTGTEAFF
cdr3_nt: TGTGCCAGCAGACGACAGCTGCTAACGGGCACTGAAGCTTTCTTT
j_call: TRBJ1-1
d_call: -
clone_size: once
v_call: TRBV6-8

cdr3_aa: CASSPDGRIYNEQFF
cdr3_nt: TGTGCCAGCTCACCAGATGGCCGAATCTACAATGAGCAGTTCTTC
j_call: TRBJ2-1
d_call: -
clone_size: -
v_call: TRBV18

cdr3_aa: CATSTRTGAMAYEQYF
cdr3_nt: TGTGCCACCAGCACCAGGACAGGGGCGATGGCCTACGAGCAGTACTTC
j_call: TRBJ2-7
d_call: TRBD1
clone_size: -
v_call: TRBV15

cdr3_aa: CASSLGPREGGYTF
cdr3_nt: TGCGCCAGCAGCTTGGGACCCAGAGAGGGAGGCTACACCTTC
j_call: TRBJ1-2
d_call: -
clone_size: -
v_call: TRBV5-1

cdr3_aa: CAWGTGLAGGNQETQYF
cdr3_nt: TGTGCCTGGGGGACCGGACTAGCGGGGGGCAACCAAGAGACCCAGTACTTC
j_call: TRBJ2-5
d_call: TRBD2
clone_size: -
v_call: TRBV30

cdr3_aa: CSASSPPRQYF
cdr3_nt: TGCAGTGCCTCCTCCCCTCCGCGGCAGTACTTC
j_call: TRBJ2-7
d_call: -
clone_size: -
v_call: TRBV20-1

cdr3_aa: CASRDRGSYEQYF
cdr3_nt: TGTGCCAGCCGGGACAGGGGCTCCTACGAGCAGTACTTC
j_call: TRBJ2-7
d_call: TRBD1
clone_size: -
v_call: TRBV19

cdr3_aa: CASSVDSGGLGTQYF
cdr3_nt: TGTGCCAGCAGTGTGGATAGCGGGGGACTTGGTACGCAGTATTTT
j_call: TRBJ2-3
d_call: TRBD2
clone_size: -
v_call: TRBV2

cdr3_aa: CASSRGGGSPLHF
cdr3_nt: TGTGCCAGCAGCCGGGGAGGGGGTTCACCCCTCCACTTT
j_call: TRBJ1-6
d_call: -
clone_size: -
v_call: TRBV6-5

cdr3_aa: CASSRNLAGGYHLRDEQYF
cdr3_nt: TGTGCCAGCAGCCGCAACCTAGCGGGGGGGTATCACCTACGGGACGAGCAGTACTTC
j_call: TRBJ2-7
d_call: TRBD2
clone_size: -
v_call: TRBV7-9

cdr3_aa: CASSLGLAGNNEQFF
cdr3_nt: TGTGCCAGCAGCTTAGGGCTAGCGGGGAACAATGAGCAGTTCTTC
j_call: TRBJ2-1
d_call: TRBD2
clone_size: -
v_call: TRBV7-6

cdr3_aa: CASSIIQGQVRNGYTF
cdr3_nt: TGTGCCAGTAGTATCATTCAGGGACAGGTTCGAAACGGCTACACCTTC
j_call: TRBJ1-2
d_call: TRBD1
clone_size: -
v_call: TRBV19

cdr3_aa: CASSSTGGTEAFF
cdr3_nt: TGTGCCAGCAGTTCGACCGGGGGCACTGAAGCTTTCTTT
j_call: TRBJ1-1
d_call: -
clone_size: -
v_call: TRBV6-5

cdr3_aa: CASSLSPGAYEQYF
cdr3_nt: TGTGCCAGCAGCTTATCCCCGGGGGCCTACGAGCAGTACTTC
j_call: TRBJ2-7
d_call: -
clone_size: -
v_call: TRBV11-2

cdr3_aa: CASSQVLASGNTIYF
cdr3_nt: TGTGCCAGCAGCCAAGTTCTGGCTTCTGGAAACACCATATATTTT
j_call: TRBJ1-3
d_call: -
clone_size: -
v_call: TRBV3-1/TRBV3-2

cdr3_aa: CASSLPPAYEQYF
cdr3_nt: TGTGCCAGCAGCTTACCGCCGGCCTACGAGCAGTACTTC
j_call: TRBJ2-7
d_call: -
clone_size: -
v_call: TRBV11-2

cdr3_aa: CASSLRQSYEQYF
cdr3_nt: TGTGCCAGCAGCTTACGACAAAGCTACGAGCAGTACTTC
j_call: TRBJ2-7
d_call: -
clone_size: once
v_call: TRBV7-3